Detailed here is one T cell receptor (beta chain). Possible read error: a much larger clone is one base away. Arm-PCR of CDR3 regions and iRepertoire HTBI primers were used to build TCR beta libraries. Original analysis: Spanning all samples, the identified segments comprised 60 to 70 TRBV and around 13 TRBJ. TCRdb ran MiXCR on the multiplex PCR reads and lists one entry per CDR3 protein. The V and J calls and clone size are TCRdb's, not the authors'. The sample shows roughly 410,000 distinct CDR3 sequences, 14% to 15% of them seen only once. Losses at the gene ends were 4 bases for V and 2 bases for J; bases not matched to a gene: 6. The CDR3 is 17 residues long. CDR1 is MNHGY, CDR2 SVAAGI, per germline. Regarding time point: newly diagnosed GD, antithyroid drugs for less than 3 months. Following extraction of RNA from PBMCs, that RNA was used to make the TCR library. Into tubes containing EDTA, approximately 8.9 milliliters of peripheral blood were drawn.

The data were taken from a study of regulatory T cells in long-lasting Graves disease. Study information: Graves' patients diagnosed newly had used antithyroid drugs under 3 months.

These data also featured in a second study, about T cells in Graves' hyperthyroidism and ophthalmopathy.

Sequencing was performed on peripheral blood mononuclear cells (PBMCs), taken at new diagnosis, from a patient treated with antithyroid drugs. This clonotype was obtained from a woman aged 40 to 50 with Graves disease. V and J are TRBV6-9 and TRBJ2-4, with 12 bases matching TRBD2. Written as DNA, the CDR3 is TGTGCCAGCAGTTTCCCACTAGCGGGAGGAACCAAAAACATTCAGTACTTC. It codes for CASSFPLAGGTKNIQYF.